The clone carrying this T cell receptor (beta chain) was found a few times. This sample was taken from a study of beta chain features in type 1 diabetes. CDR1 SGHAT and CDR2 FQDESV come from the germline V gene (reference sequence). Between the trimmed V and J ends, which lost 1 base and 4 bases, there was a span of 5 bases. This CDR3 has 13 residues. Sequenced material consisted of expressed TCRB transcripts (all of the isolated RNA was reverse transcribed). Clones were sequenced by immunoSEQ multiplex PCR, and TCRdb holds only the in-frame ones, with some missing. The table records more than 150,000 clones, less than 15% of them present only once.

The source of this sequence is a woman aged 18-29 years in good health. The chain is built from TRBV11-1 and TRBJ1-5; D is undetermined. The sequenced material came from central memory CD4+ T cells from blood. In nucleotides, the CDR3 is TGTGCCAGCAGCTTAGGCCAGAATCAGCCCCAGCATTTT. As protein: CASSLGQNQPQHF.